The text below deals with one T cell receptor (beta chain). The data are from a study of blood T cell repertoires in COVID-19. About the study: Samples of COVID-19 (acute and convalescent) were obtained from the United States, Italy and Spain.

The CDR3 totals 11 residues. Trimming removed 4 bases from V and 5 bases from J, with 6 bases in between. Germline loops: CDR1 LGHNT, CDR2 FRNRAP. As processed by the authors: Nucleated cell number was recorded as an estimate derived from reference gene primer amplification. Clones were sequenced by immunoSEQ multiplex PCR, and TCRdb holds only the in-frame ones, with some missing. V and J calls and clone size are those listed in that table; D and trimming were worked out from the DNA. This sample carries some 270,000 clones, around nine tenths of them seen once, and the ten largest clones take about 8.6%.

The sample taken for sequencing was peripheral blood. This rearrangement joins TRBV12-5 to TRBJ2-7, with D hard to call. This clonotype was sampled from a man in his forties with active or convalescent COVID-19. For the CDR3, the DNA is TGTGCTAGTGGTTCCCTAGACGAGCAGTACTTC. Residues: CASGSLDEQYF.